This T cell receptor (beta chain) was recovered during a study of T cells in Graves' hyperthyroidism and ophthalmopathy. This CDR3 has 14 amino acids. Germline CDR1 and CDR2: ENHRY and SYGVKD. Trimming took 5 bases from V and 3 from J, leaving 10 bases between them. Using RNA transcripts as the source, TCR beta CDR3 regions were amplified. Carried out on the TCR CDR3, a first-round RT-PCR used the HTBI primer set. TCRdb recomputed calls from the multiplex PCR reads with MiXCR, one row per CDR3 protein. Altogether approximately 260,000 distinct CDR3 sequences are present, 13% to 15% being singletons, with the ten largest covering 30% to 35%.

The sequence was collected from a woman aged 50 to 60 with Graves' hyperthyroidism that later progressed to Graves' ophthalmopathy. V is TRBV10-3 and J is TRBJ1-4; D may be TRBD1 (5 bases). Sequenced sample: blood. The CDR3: CAISPGGANEKLFF. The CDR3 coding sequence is TGTGCCATCAGTCCGGGGGGAGCTAATGAAAAACTGTTTTTT.